The 26 T cell receptor beta chains below all came from one sample that was sequenced in a study of blood T cell repertoires in COVID-19. Clones were sequenced by immunoSEQ multiplex PCR, and TCRdb holds only the in-frame ones, with some missing. This repertoire shows approximately 130,000 clones, roughly 72% found once; its top ten account for 11%. The sample taken for sequencing was peripheral blood. The receptors were gathered from a human donor in a cohort sampled during active COVID-19.

The CDR3 DNA reads TGTGCCAGCAGCGCCGCCCAAACTAGCGGGGGCCACAATGAGCAGTTCTTC. Protein product: CASSAAQTSGGHNEQFF. This rearrangement joins TRBV5-8 to TRBJ2-1, with 11 bases identical to TRBD2. CDR3 size: 17 residues. In germline, CDR1 is SGHTS, CDR2 YDEGEE. The junction had 11 bases not matched to a gene; V was cut back by 4 bases and J by 5 bases.

This chain joins TRBV5-1 and TRBJ2-3; TRBD2 is a possible D gene (6 bases). V was pared by 0 bases and J by 0 bases, with 11 bases between. The CDR3 is 16 residues long. Per germline, CDR1 SGHRS and CDR2 YFSETQ. CDR3 protein: CASSLDGTLSTDTQYF. CDR3 DNA sequence: TGCGCCAGCAGCTTGGACGGGACTCTGAGCACAGATACGCAGTATTTT.

The chain couples TRBV28 to TRBJ2-3; 11 nucleotides line up with TRBD2. The germline CDR1 and CDR2 sequences are MDHEN and SYDVKM. The CDR3 sequence is 16 residues long. With V trimmed by 5 bases and J by 6 bases, 10 bases remained unmatched. The CDR3: CASSQAVAGGPDTQYF. As DNA, the CDR3 is TGTGCCAGCAGTCAGGCGGTAGCGGGGGGGCCCGATACGCAGTATTTT.

V and J are TRBV2 and TRBJ1-5, with TRBD1 identical over 7 bases. The CDR3 is 15 residues long. The germline gives CDR1 SNHLY, CDR2 FYNNEI. The V gene end was trimmed by 6 bases and the J gene end by 2 bases; junction bases not matched to a gene: 7. Written as DNA, the CDR3 is TGTGCCAGCAGACCACAGGGGTTGGGCAATCAGCCCCAGCATTTT. Its translation: CASRPQGLGNQPQHF. Full variable domain (missing parts from reference TRBV2 and TRBJ1-5): EPEVTQTPSHQVTQMGQEVILRCVPISNHLYFYWYRQILGQKVEFLVSFYNNEISEKSEIFDDQFSVERPDGSNFTLKIRSTKLEDSAMYFCASRPQGLGNQPQHFGDGTRLSIL.

The V gene is TRBV19, the J gene TRBJ1-1; D gene ambiguous. V gave up 7 bases and J gave up 1 base, with 10 bases separating them. Germline V gene data show CDR1 as LNHDA and CDR2 as SQIVND (reference sequence). The CDR3 is made up of 13 amino acids. The CDR3 coding sequence is TGTGCCAGTATCGGACTGGGGAACACTGAAGCTTTCTTT. It specifies CASIGLGNTEAFF.

The rearrangement joins TRBV5-1 to TRBJ2-1, with TRBD1 matching over 10 bases. Germline trimming cut 0 bases from V and 5 bases from J; bases unmatched to any gene: 5. The V gene's germline CDR1 is SGHRS and CDR2 YFSETQ. The CDR3 has 16 amino acids. The CDR3 is CASSLGTGGNNNEQFF. The CDR3 DNA sequence: TGCGCCAGCAGCTTGGGGACAGGGGGAAATAACAATGAGCAGTTCTTC.

V is TRBV18 and J is TRBJ2-2; TRBD1 is a possible D gene (5 bases). The CDR3 contains 15 residues. Trimming shortened V by 4 bases and J by 2 bases, and 11 bases separated the two germline ends. CDR1 and CDR2 from the germline V gene are KGHSH and LQKENI. This chain's CDR3 is CASSQPGQNTGELFF. CDR3 in DNA: TGTGCCAGCTCACAACCTGGACAAAACACCGGGGAGCTGTTTTTT. The entire variable domain, with the rest obtained from reference TRBV18 and TRBJ2-2, is as follows: NAGVMQNPRHLVRRRGQEARLRCSPMKGHSHVYWYRQLPEEGLKFMVYLQKENIIDESGMPKERFSAEFPKEGPSILRIQQVVRGDSAAYFCASSQPGQNTGELFFGEGSRLTVL.

The rearrangement links TRBV27 to TRBJ2-6; the D gene is possibly TRBD2 (5 bases). CDR1 and CDR2 from the germline V gene are MNHEY and SMNVEV (reference sequence). The CDR3 runs 16 residues. The V gene lost 3 bases and the J gene lost 3 bases, with 12 bases spanning the gap. CDR3 bases: TGTGCCAGCAGTTTGCAAGGGCGGGTTGGGGCCAACGTCCTGACTTTC. The encoded protein is CASSLQGRVGANVLTF.

The V call is TRBV6-2 or TRBV6-3, the J call TRBJ1-5; TRBD1 might be the D (6 bases). CDR3 length equals 16 residues. Trimming pared 6 bases from V and 0 bases from J, leaving 15 bases between. CDR1 and CDR2 from the germline V gene are MNHEY and SVGEGT. This CDR3 reads CASSRRDKYSNQPQHF. CDR3 nucleotides: TGTGCCAGCAGCCGTCGGGACAAATATAGCAATCAGCCCCAGCATTTT.

The genes are TRBV9 and TRBJ1-6; the D gene is possibly TRBD1 (6 bases). V was shortened by 3 bases and J by 0 bases, with 10 bases between the two germline ends. Per germline, CDR1 SGDLS and CDR2 YYNGEE. The CDR3 is 16 amino acids. The CDR3 protein is CASSAQGSSYNSPLHF. The CDR3 nucleotides are TGTGCCAGCAGCGCACAGGGTAGCTCCTATAATTCACCCCTCCACTTT. Full variable domain (outside the CDR3, taken from reference TRBV9 and TRBJ1-6): DSGVTQTPKHLITATGQRVTLRCSPRSGDLSVYWYQQSLDQGLQFLIQYYNGEERAKGNILERFSAQQFPDLHSELNLSSLELGDSALYFCASSAQGSSYNSPLHFGNGTRLTVT.

The V and J genes are TRBV7-8 and TRBJ1-6, with a possible D match to TRBD1 (6 bases). The CDR3 has 13 residues. V shed 3 bases and J shed 7 bases, with 7 bases lying between them. Per the germline V gene, CDR1 is SGHVS and CDR2 is FQNEAQ. This CDR3 is CASSLDSNSPLHF. CDR3 DNA sequence: TGTGCCAGCAGCTTGGACAGCAATTCACCCCTCCACTTT.

The V and J genes are TRBV30 and TRBJ1-2; D may be TRBD1 (6 bases). CDR1 and CDR2 from the germline V gene are GTSNPN and SVGIG (reference sequence). CDR3 length equals 14 residues. V was trimmed by 0 bases and J by 2 bases, leaving 10 bases between them. CDR3 sequence: CAWSVRTGNYGYTF. The DNA of the CDR3 is TGTGCCTGGAGTGTACGCACAGGGAACTATGGCTACACCTTC.

The sample holds many counts of this clone. Other nucleotide sequences in the sample specify the same CDR3. This chain connects TRBV28 to TRBJ2-7, with TRBD1 matching 8 bases. The CDR3 length is 14 residues. Germline V lookup: CDR1 MDHEN, CDR2 SYDVKM. J lost 1 base, V lost 2 bases, and 1 base had no gene match. The CDR3, as DNA: TGTGCCAGCAGTTTAGGACAGGGTTCCTACGAGCAGTACTTC. It translates to CASSLGQGSYEQYF. Filled out from reference TRBV28 and TRBJ2-7, the complete variable domain reads DVKVTQSSRYLVKRTGEKVFLECVQDMDHENMFWYRQDPGLGLRLIYFSYDVKMKEKGDIPEGYSVSREKKERFSLILESASTNQTSMYLCASSLGQGSYEQYFGPGTRLTVT.

As regards this clone: Germline is not matched at one junction end, which may reflect a read error. The chain is built from TRBV24-1 and TRBJ2-1, with TRBD1 as a possible D gene (6 bases). From germline, CDR1 is KGHDR and CDR2 SFDVKD. The CDR3 loop spans 12 amino acids. CDR3 loop: CATSEGHKEQFF. The DNA of the CDR3 is TGTGCCACCAGTGAGGGACACAAAGAGCAGTTCTTC.

V and J are TRBV7-9 and TRBJ2-5, with D possibly being TRBD1 (6 bases). Looked up from germline, CDR1 is SEHNR and CDR2 is FQNEAQ (reference sequence). This CDR3 has 15 residues. V lost 7 bases, J lost 5 bases, and 20 bases lay in between. The DNA for the CDR3 is TGTGCCAGCAACTCACATGGGGGCGAAGGGGAGACCCAGTACTTC. Residues: CASNSHGGEGETQYF. The complete variable domain, with remaining parts taken from reference TRBV7-9 and TRBJ2-5, reads DTGVSQNPRHKITKRGQNVTFRCDPISEHNRLYWYRQTLGQGPEFLTYFQNEAQLEKSRLLSDRFSAERPKGSFSTLEIQRTEQGDSAMYLCASNSHGGEGETQYFGPGTRLLVL.

V is TRBV9 and J is TRBJ2-7, with 7 bases fitting TRBD1. Trimming took 0 bases from V and 3 from J; bases not matched to a gene: 3. This CDR3 region has 14 residues. The V gene's germline CDR1 is SGDLS and CDR2 YYNGEE. The CDR3 bases are TGTGCCAGCAGCGTAGCTCCAGGGGGCTACGAGCAGTACTTC. Its protein is CASSVAPGGYEQYF.

This clone came up a few times. The chain employs TRBV5-1 and TRBJ1-1; D unresolved. With 4 bases removed from V and 5 bases from J, the gap between germline ends came to 12 bases. Looked up from germline, CDR1 is SGHRS and CDR2 is YFSETQ. The CDR3 consists of 13 residues. CDR3 nucleotide sequence: TGCGCCAGCAGCGTAGGAGCTCAGACTGAAGCTTTCTTT. Translation gives CASSVGAQTEAFF.

The CDR3 DNA reads TGTGCCTGGAGTGTCCGACAGGGATTTATAGCTAACTATGGCTACACCTTC. As protein: CAWSVRQGFIANYGYTF. The chain has TRBV30 and TRBJ1-2; 7 bases are a match to TRBD1. Trimming at V came to 0 bases and at J to 0 bases, leaving 10 bases not matched to a gene. The CDR3 contains 17 residues. Looked up from germline, CDR1 is GTSNPN and CDR2 is SVGIG (reference sequence).

V gene TRBV6-5 combines with J gene TRBJ1-1; tentatively, D is TRBD1 (6 bases). Germline CDR1 reads MNHEY; CDR2 reads SVGAGI. The V gene lost 0 bases and the J gene lost 11 bases, with 16 bases spanning the gap. The length of the CDR3 is 14 residues. CDR3 loop: CASSYSRGYGDAFF. The DNA of the CDR3 is TGTGCCAGCAGTTACTCGAGGGGGTATGGGGACGCTTTCTTT.

V is TRBV6-5 and J is TRBJ2-3; D might be TRBD1 (5 bases). This CDR3 comprises 13 residues. CDR1 is MNHEY, CDR2 SVGAGI, per germline. Trimming removed 5 bases from V and 0 bases from J, with 6 bases in between. The CDR3 loop is CASSRGSTDTQYF. The CDR3 DNA reads TGTGCCAGCAGTAGGGGAAGCACAGATACGCAGTATTTT.

The rearrangement links TRBV11-2 to TRBJ2-1, with TRBD2 matching 15 bases. V lost 5 bases and J lost 10; bases outside the gene matches: 9. The germline CDR1 and CDR2 sequences are SGHAT and FQNNGV. There are 16 residues in the CDR3. This chain's CDR3 is CASSPGLAGGPREQFF. The CDR3 bases are TGTGCCAGCAGCCCTGGACTAGCGGGGGGGCCACGGGAGCAGTTCTTC.

In its sample, this clone was seen once. Here the CDR3 DNA reads TGTGCCTGGAGTGTGGAGGGATTGAGTTCACCCCTCCACTTT. It codes for CAWSVEGLSSPLHF. The chain links TRBV30 to TRBJ1-6; D unclear. Trimming cost V 0 bases and J 9 bases, with 12 bases left between them. Germline V gene lookup returns CDR1 GTSNPN and CDR2 SVGIG (reference sequence). The CDR3 covers 14 residues. Filled out from reference TRBV30 and TRBJ1-6, the complete variable domain reads SQTIHQWPATLVQPVGSPLSLECTVEGTSNPNLYWYRQAAGRGLQLLFYSVGIGQISSEVPQNLSASRPQDRQFILSSKKLLLSDSGFYLCAWSVEGLSSPLHFGNGTRLTVT.

This rearrangement joins TRBV9 to TRBJ2-7; TRBD2 matches at 12 bases. Trimming cost V 4 bases and J 2 bases; bases outside gene matches: 4. The CDR3 totals 15 residues. CDR1 is SGDLS and CDR2 is YYNGEE in the germline V gene. CDR3: CASSPRTSGAYEQYF. CDR3 bases: TGTGCCAGCAGCCCTCGGACTAGCGGGGCCTACGAGCAGTACTTC. The whole variable domain, remainder taken from reference TRBV9 and TRBJ2-7, is DSGVTQTPKHLITATGQRVTLRCSPRSGDLSVYWYQQSLDQGLQFLIQYYNGEERAKGNILERFSAQQFPDLHSELNLSSLELGDSALYFCASSPRTSGAYEQYFGPGTRLTVT.

Notes on this clone: At one end the junction does not follow the germline gene, possibly because of a read error. This chain connects TRBV6-1 to TRBJ1-1; TRBD1 aligns across 7 bases. The CDR3 has 15 amino acids. CDR1 MNHNS and CDR2 SASEGT come from the germline V gene. The CDR3, as DNA: TGTGCCAGCAGGGAAGGGGGCTTTATGGTCACTGAAGCTTTCTTT. It is translated as CASREGGFMVTEAFF.

The rearrangement uses TRBV6-1 and TRBJ2-7; 9 bases align to TRBD1. CDR1 is MNHNS and CDR2 is SASEGT in the germline V gene. CDR3 size: 14 residues. J gave up 4 bases and V 3 bases, and 4 bases lay outside the gene matches. The CDR3 coding sequence is TGTGCCAGCAGTGAGGGACAGGGAGAATACGAGCAGTACTTC. Its protein product is CASSEGQGEYEQYF.

The chain recombines TRBV27 with TRBJ2-1; D gene uncertain. The V gene's germline CDR1 is MNHEY and CDR2 SMNVEV (reference sequence). V gave up 4 bases and J gave up 1 base, with 11 bases separating them. CDR3 length: 15 amino acids. CDR3 sequence (DNA): TGTGCCAGCAGTTGGCTAGATCGATCCTACAATGAGCAGTTCTTC. Its protein is CASSWLDRSYNEQFF.